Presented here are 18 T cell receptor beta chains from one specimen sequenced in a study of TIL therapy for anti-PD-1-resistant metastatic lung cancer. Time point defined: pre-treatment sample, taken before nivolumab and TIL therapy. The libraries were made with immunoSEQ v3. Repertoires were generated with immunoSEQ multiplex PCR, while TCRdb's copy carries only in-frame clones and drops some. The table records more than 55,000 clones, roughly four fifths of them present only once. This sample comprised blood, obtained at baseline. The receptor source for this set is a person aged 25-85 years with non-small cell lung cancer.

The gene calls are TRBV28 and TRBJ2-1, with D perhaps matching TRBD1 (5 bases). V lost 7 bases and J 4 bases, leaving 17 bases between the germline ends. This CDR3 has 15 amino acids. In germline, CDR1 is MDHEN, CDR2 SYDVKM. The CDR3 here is CASTPPRALYNEQFF. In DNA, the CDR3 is TGTGCCAGCACCCCCCCCAGGGCCCTTTACAATGAGCAGTTCTTC.

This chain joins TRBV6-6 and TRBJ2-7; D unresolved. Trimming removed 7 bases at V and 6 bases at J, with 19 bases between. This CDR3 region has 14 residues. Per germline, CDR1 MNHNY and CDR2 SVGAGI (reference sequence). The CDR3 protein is CASTRQTQASEQYF. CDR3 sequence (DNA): TGTGCCAGCACCCGGCAAACCCAGGCCTCCGAGCAGTACTTC.

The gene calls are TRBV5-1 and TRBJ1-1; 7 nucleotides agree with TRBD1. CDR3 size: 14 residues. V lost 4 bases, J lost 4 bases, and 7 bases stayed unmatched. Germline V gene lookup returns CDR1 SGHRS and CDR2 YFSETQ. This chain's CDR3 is CASSVLDRATEAFF. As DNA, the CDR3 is TGCGCCAGCAGCGTCTTAGACAGGGCCACTGAAGCTTTCTTT.

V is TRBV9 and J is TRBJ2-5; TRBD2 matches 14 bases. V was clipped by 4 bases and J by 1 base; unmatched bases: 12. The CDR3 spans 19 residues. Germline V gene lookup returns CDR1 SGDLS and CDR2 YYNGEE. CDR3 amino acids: CASSPGLAGGIGLQETQYF. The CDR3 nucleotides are TGTGCCAGCAGCCCTGGACTAGCGGGAGGTATAGGTCTCCAAGAGACCCAGTACTTC.

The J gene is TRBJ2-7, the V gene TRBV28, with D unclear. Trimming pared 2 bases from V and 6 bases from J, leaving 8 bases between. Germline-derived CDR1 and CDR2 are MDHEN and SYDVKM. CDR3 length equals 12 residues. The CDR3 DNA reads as TGTGCCAGCAGTTTAATAGGGCTCGAGCAGTACTTC. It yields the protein CASSLIGLEQYF. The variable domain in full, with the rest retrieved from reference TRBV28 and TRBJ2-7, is DVKVTQSSRYLVKRTGEKVFLECVQDMDHENMFWYRQDPGLGLRLIYFSYDVKMKEKGDIPEGYSVSREKKERFSLILESASTNQTSMYLCASSLIGLEQYFGPGTRLTVT.

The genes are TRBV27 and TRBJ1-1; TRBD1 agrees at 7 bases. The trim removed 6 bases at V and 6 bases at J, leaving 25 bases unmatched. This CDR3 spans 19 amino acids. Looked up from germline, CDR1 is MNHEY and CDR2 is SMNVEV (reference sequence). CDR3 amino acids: CASSKTDLQGRGYSAEAFF. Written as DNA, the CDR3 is TGTGCCAGCAGCAAAACCGACCTACAGGGGCGCGGGTACTCCGCTGAAGCTTTCTTT.

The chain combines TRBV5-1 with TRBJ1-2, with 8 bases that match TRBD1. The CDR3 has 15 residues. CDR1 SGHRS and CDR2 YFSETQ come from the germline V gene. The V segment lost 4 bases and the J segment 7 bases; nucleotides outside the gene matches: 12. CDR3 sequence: CASSPQTGETGGYTF. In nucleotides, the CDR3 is TGCGCCAGCAGCCCCCAGACAGGGGAGACGGGTGGCTACACCTTC.

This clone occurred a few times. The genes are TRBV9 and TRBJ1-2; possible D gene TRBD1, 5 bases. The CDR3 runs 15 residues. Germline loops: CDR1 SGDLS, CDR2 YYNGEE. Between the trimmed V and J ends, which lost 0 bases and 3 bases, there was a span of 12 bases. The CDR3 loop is CASSVDSDTYYGYTF. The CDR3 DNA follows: TGTGCCAGCAGCGTAGATTCGGACACTTACTATGGCTACACCTTC.

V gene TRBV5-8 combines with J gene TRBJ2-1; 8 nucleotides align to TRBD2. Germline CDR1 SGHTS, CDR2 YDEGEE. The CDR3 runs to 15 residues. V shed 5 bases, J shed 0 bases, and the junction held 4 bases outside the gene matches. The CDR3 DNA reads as TGTGCCAGCAGTTTAGCGGGAAGCTCCTACAATGAGCAGTTCTTC. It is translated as CASSLAGSSYNEQFF.

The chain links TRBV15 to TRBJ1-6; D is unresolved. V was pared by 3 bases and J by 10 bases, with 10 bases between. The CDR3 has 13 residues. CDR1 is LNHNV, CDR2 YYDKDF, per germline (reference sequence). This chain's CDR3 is CATSSGFSSPLHF. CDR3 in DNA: TGTGCCACCAGCAGCGGCTTTAGCTCACCCCTCCACTTT.

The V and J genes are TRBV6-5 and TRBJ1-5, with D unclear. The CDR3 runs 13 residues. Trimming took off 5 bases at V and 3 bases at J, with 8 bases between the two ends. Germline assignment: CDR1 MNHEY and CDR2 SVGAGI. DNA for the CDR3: TGTGCCAGCAGTAGCAAAGTCAATCAGCCCCAGCATTTT. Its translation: CASSSKVNQPQHF.

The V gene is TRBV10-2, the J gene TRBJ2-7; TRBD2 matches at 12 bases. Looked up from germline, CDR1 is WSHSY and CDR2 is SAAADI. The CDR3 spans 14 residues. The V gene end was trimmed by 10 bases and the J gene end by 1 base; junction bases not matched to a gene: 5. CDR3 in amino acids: CATGLAGQSYEQYF. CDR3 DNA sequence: TGCGCCACAGGACTAGCGGGACAATCCTACGAGCAGTACTTC.

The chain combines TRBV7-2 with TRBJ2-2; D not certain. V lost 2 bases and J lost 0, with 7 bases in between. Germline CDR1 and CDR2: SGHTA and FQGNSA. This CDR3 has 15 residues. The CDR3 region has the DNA TGTGCCAGCAGCTTAAACAGCGCGAACACCGGGGAGCTGTTTTTT. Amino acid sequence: CASSLNSANTGELFF.

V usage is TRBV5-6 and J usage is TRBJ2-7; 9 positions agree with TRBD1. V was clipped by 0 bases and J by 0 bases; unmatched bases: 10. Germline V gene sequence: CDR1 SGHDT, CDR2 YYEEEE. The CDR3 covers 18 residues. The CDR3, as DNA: TGTGCCAGCAGCTTGGAAGGGACAGGGACACGTAGCTCCTACGAGCAGTACTTC. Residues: CASSLEGTGTRSSYEQYF.

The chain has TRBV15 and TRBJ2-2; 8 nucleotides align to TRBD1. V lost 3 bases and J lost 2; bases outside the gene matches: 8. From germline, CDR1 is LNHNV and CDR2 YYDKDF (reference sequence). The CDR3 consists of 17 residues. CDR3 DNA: TGTGCCACCAGCAGGAGATCAGACAGGGGAAACACCGGGGAGCTGTTTTTT. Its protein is CATSRRSDRGNTGELFF.

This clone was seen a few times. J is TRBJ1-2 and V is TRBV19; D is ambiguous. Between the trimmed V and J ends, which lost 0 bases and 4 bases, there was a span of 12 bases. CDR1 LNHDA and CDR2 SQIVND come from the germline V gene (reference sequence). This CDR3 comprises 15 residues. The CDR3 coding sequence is TGTGCCAGTAGTATAGAGGCCGACCCTGGCTATGGCTACACCTTC. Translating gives CASSIEADPGYGYTF.

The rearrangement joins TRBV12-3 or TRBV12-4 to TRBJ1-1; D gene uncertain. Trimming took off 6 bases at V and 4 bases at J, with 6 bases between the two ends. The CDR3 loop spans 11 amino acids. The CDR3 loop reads CASSFSTEAFF. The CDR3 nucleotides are TGTGCCAGCAGCTTCAGCACTGAAGCTTTCTTT.

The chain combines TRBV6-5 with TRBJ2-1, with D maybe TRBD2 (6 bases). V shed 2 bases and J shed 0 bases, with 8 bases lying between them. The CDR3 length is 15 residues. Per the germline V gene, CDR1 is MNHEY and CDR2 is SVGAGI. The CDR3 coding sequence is TGTGCCAGCAGTTACGCGGGGAGCTCCTACAATGAGCAGTTCTTC. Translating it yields CASSYAGSSYNEQFF.